Each of the 14 T cell receptor beta chains below was sequenced from the same sample in a study of cytomegalovirus exposure and HLA in healthy donors. It was with 60 Vbeta and 13 Jbeta primers that the PCR ran. Sequencing used immunoSEQ multiplex PCR; TCRdb keeps in-frame clones, though not all of them. The table shows around 99,000 clones, with 60% to 85% occurring only once. The sequenced material came from PBMCs. The receptors were sampled from a man over 45 in good health and CMV-seropositive.

This clone has only a few counts. The chain has TRBV7-3 and TRBJ1-1; TRBD1 matches at 7 bases. The ends lost 1 base at V and 1 base at J; junction bases unmatched: 12. CDR1 and CDR2 from the germline V gene are SGHTA and FQGTGA. The CDR3 spans 18 residues. The CDR3 DNA is TGTGCCAGCAGCTTAAATGGCGTTACAGGGGTAGGGAACACTGAAGCTTTCTTT. Translated, it gives CASSLNGVTGVGNTEAFF.

J is TRBJ2-1 and V is TRBV6-1; D gene uncertain. The CDR3 is 13 amino acids. Germline V gives CDR1 MNHNS, CDR2 SASEGT. V was shortened by 10 bases and J by 4 bases, with 14 bases between the two germline ends. The CDR3 loop is CAIFEPDYNEQFF. The CDR3 DNA is TGTGCCATCTTCGAACCAGATTACAATGAGCAGTTCTTC.

This clone was recorded once. The chain has TRBV19 and TRBJ2-3; possible D gene TRBD2, 5 bases. The CDR3 spans 12 residues. Trimming took 5 bases from V and 6 from J, leaving 9 bases between them. CDR1 LNHDA and CDR2 SQIVND come from the germline V gene (reference sequence). CDR3 region: CASSPPGDTQYF. The DNA of the CDR3 is TGTGCCAGTAGTCCGCCGGGGGATACGCAGTATTTT.

The chain recombines TRBV19 with TRBJ2-6; D gene uncertain. Germline assignment: CDR1 LNHDA and CDR2 SQIVND (reference sequence). V lost 3 bases, J lost 2 bases, and 11 bases lay in between. The length of the CDR3 is 16 residues. CDR3 residues: CASSIIFPPGANVLTF. DNA for the CDR3: TGTGCCAGTAGTATTATCTTTCCTCCTGGGGCCAACGTCCTGACTTTC.

The CDR3 bases are TGTGCCAGCAGCTCGTCCGGGAGAAACTACGAGCAGTACTTC. It yields the protein CASSSSGRNYEQYF. The V gene is TRBV7-2, the J gene TRBJ2-7; D possibly corresponds to TRBD2 (6 bases). The germline V and J ends were trimmed by 4 bases and 3 bases, with 13 bases remaining between them. The CDR3 runs to 14 residues. Germline V gene data show CDR1 as SGHTA and CDR2 as FQGNSA.

In nucleotides, the CDR3 is TGTGCCGCAAAAACAGCGCGGGATGAGCAGTTCTTC. This sequence encodes CAAKTARDEQFF. The gene calls are TRBV15 and TRBJ2-1; maybe TRBD2 (5 bases). Germline-derived CDR1 and CDR2 are LNHNV and YYDKDF (reference sequence). The CDR3 length is 12 residues. V was cut by 11 bases and J by 8 bases, with 16 bases left in between.

This chain joins TRBV5-1 and TRBJ1-4, with 7 bases identical to TRBD1. The V and J ends lost 5 bases and 3 bases, in that order; junction bases with no gene match: 4. CDR3 length equals 14 residues. Germline V gene data show CDR1 as SGHRS and CDR2 as YFSETQ. CDR3 nucleotides: TGCGCCAGCAGGTGGGACAGCGCTAATGAAAAACTGTTTTTT. This gives the protein CASRWDSANEKLFF. Full variable domain (missing parts from reference TRBV5-1 and TRBJ1-4): KAGVTQTPRYLIKTRGQQVTLSCSPISGHRSVSWYQQTPGQGLQFLFEYFSETQRNKGNFPGRFSGRQFSNSRSEMNVSTLELGDSALYLCASRWDSANEKLFFGSGTQLSVL.

This clone appeared a single time. The V call is TRBV9, the J call TRBJ2-3; D perhaps matches TRBD2 (6 bases). Germline CDR1 SGDLS, CDR2 YYNGEE. The CDR3 is 16 amino acids. V lost 4 bases and J lost 2, with 17 bases in between. In DNA, the CDR3 is TGTGCCAGCAGCCCAGAGGAGGGGTCCTACACAGATACGCAGTATTTT. Encoded protein: CASSPEEGSYTDTQYF.

The chain's CDR3 is CASSDVGANVLTF. In nucleotides, the CDR3 is TGTGCCAGCAGTGACGTCGGGGCCAACGTCCTGACTTTC. V usage is TRBV25-1 and J usage is TRBJ2-6; D is ambiguous. The CDR3 covers 13 residues. V lost 3 bases, J lost 4 bases, and 4 bases lay in between. Germline lookup yields CDR1 MGHDK and CDR2 SYGVNS.

The V call is TRBV7-9, the J call TRBJ2-2, with 8 nucleotides matching TRBD1. Germline V gives CDR1 SEHNR, CDR2 FQNEAQ (reference sequence). V dropped 5 bases and J dropped 5; count of bases not matched to a gene: 4. The CDR3 has 14 residues. CDR3 nucleotide sequence: TGTGCCAGCAGCCCTCAGGGGGCGACCGGGGAGCTGTTTTTT. Protein product: CASSPQGATGELFF.

The chain is built from TRBV30 and TRBJ1-6; D remains ambiguous. This CDR3 has 16 residues. Germline CDR1 and CDR2: GTSNPN and SVGIG (reference sequence). Trimming removed 0 bases at V and 10 bases at J, with 19 bases between. The CDR3 DNA sequence: TGTGCCTGGAGTGTATCTTGGGAGATCGGGGAATCACCCCTCCACTTT. Encoded protein: CAWSVSWEIGESPLHF. Based on the CDR3 plus reference TRBV30 and TRBJ1-6, the full variable domain is SQTIHQWPATLVQPVGSPLSLECTVEGTSNPNLYWYRQAAGRGLQLLFYSVGIGQISSEVPQNLSASRPQDRQFILSSKKLLLSDSGFYLCAWSVSWEIGESPLHFGNGTRLTVT.

This sequence joins TRBV5-1 and TRBJ2-1; 14 nucleotides line up with TRBD2. Germline V gives CDR1 SGHRS, CDR2 YFSETQ. Trimming removed 3 bases from V and 5 bases from J; junction bases left unmatched: 4. This CDR3 contains 16 residues. The CDR3 is CASSSTTSGGDNEQFF. The CDR3 DNA reads TGCGCCAGCAGCTCGACGACTAGCGGGGGGGACAATGAGCAGTTCTTC.

In its sample, this clone was seen once. The genes are TRBV14 and TRBJ1-3; the match to TRBD1 covers 8 bases. V shed 2 bases and J 3 bases; nucleotides not matched to a gene: 6. The CDR3 consists of 16 residues. CDR1 is SGHDN and CDR2 is FVKESK in the germline V gene. This CDR3 is CASSQWDRILGNTIYF. DNA for the CDR3: TGTGCCAGCAGCCAATGGGACAGGATCCTTGGAAACACCATATATTTT. Combining the CDR3 with reference TRBV14 and TRBJ1-3 gives the whole variable domain EAGVTQFPSHSVIEKGQTVTLRCDPISGHDNLYWYRRVMGKEIKFLLHFVKESKQDESGMPNNRFLAERTGGTYSTLKVQPAELEDSGVYFCASSQWDRILGNTIYFGEGSWLTVV.

The chain carries TRBV5-8 and TRBJ1-2; D may be TRBD1 (6 bases). The CDR3 totals 11 residues. The germline gives CDR1 SGHTS, CDR2 YDEGEE. Trimming took 5 bases from V and 8 from J, leaving 10 bases between them. DNA of the CDR3: TGTGCCAGCAGTCTTACAGGGGGCTACACCTTC. Protein: CASSLTGGYTF.